The clone carrying this T cell receptor (beta chain) was picked up a small number of times. Its antigen is not identified. These data belong to a study of T cells in Graves' hyperthyroidism and ophthalmopathy. Study-wide points: Ophthalmopathy and stable hyperthyroidism were told apart by a 13 V-J model. Most clonotypes expanded in the thyroid (above 0.001) were also present in blood. A median about 6 months before onset, the model predicted ophthalmopathy.

V lost 4 bases and J lost 1, with 10 bases in between. This CDR3 spans 15 amino acids. The germline V gene has CDR1 ENHRY and CDR2 SYGVKD. RNA transcripts provided the source from which TCR beta CDR3 regions were amplified. HTBI primers were employed in a first-round RT-PCR of the TCR CDR3. One entry per CDR3 protein results from TCRdb running MiXCR on the multiplex PCR reads. The table records 490,000 or so distinct CDR3 sequences, approximately 16% of them present only once. The study included ophthalmopathy patients with Clinical Activity Score at least 3, NOSPECS grade at least 4 and duration under 3 months.

This receptor was obtained from a woman aged 25 to 39 with Graves' ophthalmopathy. The chain is built from TRBV10-3 and TRBJ2-2, with no clear D. The specimen was blood. CDR3 protein: CAISGQSVNTGELFF. CDR3 in DNA: TGTGCCATCAGTGGGCAAAGTGTGAACACCGGGGAGCTGTTTTTT.